Included here is one TCR beta chain sequence, with context. What it recognizes is unknown. The data belong to a study of OX40 agonist ivuxolimab in advanced cancers. Study as a whole: Patients treated during dose escalation were battling hepatocellular carcinoma, melanoma, renal cell or head and neck cancer. Study-wide results and caveats: There were, on average, more expanded clones in CD8+ T cells than in CD4+. CD4+ and CD8+ T cells in blood underwent clonal expansion by week 6 at 0.1 to 3.0 mg/kg. Researchers did not establish what antigens the expanded peripheral T cells target.

The method was immunoSEQ multiplex PCR; TCRdb's version includes in-frame clones alone and lacks a portion of them. The table records approximately 82,000 clones, around 90% of them present only once. CDR3 size: 14 residues. Trimming left V 1 base short and J 7 bases short, with 11 bases between. Germline V gene lookup returns CDR1 SGHNT and CDR2 YENEEA. This TCR was sampled from an adult with an advanced solid tumor such as melanoma, head and neck, liver or kidney cancer. The chain combines TRBV11-3 with TRBJ2-1; D might be TRBD1 (7 bases). The sample consisted of CD4+ or CD8+ T cells sorted from blood, taken in a trial of the OX40 agonist ivuxolimab. CDR3 sequence reads: CASSLGAGGNEQFF. The CDR3 nucleotides read TGTGCCAGCAGCTTAGGGGCAGGGGGGAATGAGCAGTTCTTC.